This TCR beta chain originates from a study of T-cell memory formation after mild COVID-19. The CDR3 loop spans 14 amino acids. Using its own MiXCR run on the 5' RACE reads, TCRdb lists one record per CDR3 protein. The sample shows under 200,000 distinct CDR3 sequences, around 10% of them seen only once. The sample was PBMCs or a T cell subset sorted from them (not recorded which). The chain couples TRBV21-1 to TRBJ1-2. TRBV21-1 is a listed pseudogene. The receptor was isolated from a young man who had mild COVID-19 (a few samples of this study predate the infection). Cell type and time point are not known. The CDR3 reads CASSSRQGIYGYTF. The CDR3 DNA sequence: TGTGCCAGCAGCAGTCGGCAGGGAATCTATGGCTACACCTTC.